What follows is one T cell receptor (beta chain) and its context. These data are taken from a study of blood T cell repertoires in COVID-19. Study context: The origin of the acute and convalescent COVID-19 samples was the United States, Italy and Spain. Nucleic acid was either cDNA or gDNA, and it came from T cells, B-cell-depleted T cells, or PBMCs.

The CDR3 sequence is 14 residues long. Trimming took off 6 bases at V and 5 bases at J, with 19 bases between the two ends. Per the germline V gene, CDR1 is SQVTM and CDR2 is ANQGSEA. Original processing notes: Reference gene primers were amplified, and this amplification served to estimate nucleated cell counts. Measured with immunoSEQ multiplex PCR; TCRdb has only the in-frame clones, and not every one. The DNA gave D and trimming, while V, J and clone size come from that table. Here the sample spans 120,000 to 150,000 clones, about four fifths being singletons. This chain links TRBV29-1 with TRBJ1-1; possible D gene TRBD1, 6 bases. The TCR sequence derives from a woman of 80 years or more in a cohort sampled during active or convalescent COVID-19. What was sequenced was peripheral blood. The CDR3 nucleotides are TGCAGCGTCGTCAGAACAGGGTATGGGACTGAAGCTTTCTTT. Protein product: CSVVRTGYGTEAFF.